Detailed here is one T cell receptor (beta chain). Each replicate PCR on the sorted subsets used roughly 210 ng DNA (around 30,000 T cell genomes). Assay used: immunoSEQ multiplex PCR; TCRdb lists only in-frame clones, some missing. The table shows 660,000 or so clones, with roughly 95% occurring only once. This specimen comes from a study of shared clonotypes between healthy human individuals. As defined, naive CD8 cells were CD45RO-negative and positively selected for CCR7, with terminally differentiated effector memory CD45RA+ cells excluded. This CDR3 is built from 14 residues. Unmatched junction bases numbered 9, after V lost 4 bases and J lost 7 bases. Per the germline V gene, CDR1 is SQVTM and CDR2 is ANQGSEA.

The receptor comes from a woman aged 25 to 39 in good health. V and J are TRBV29-1 and TRBJ2-1; 8 nucleotides agree with TRBD1. Sequenced material: naive CD8+ T cells sorted from blood. The CDR3 bases are TGCAGCGTTGGTGGCAGGGGGCAAATGAATGAGCAGTTCTTC. Residues: CSVGGRGQMNEQFF.